The 22 T cell receptor beta chains in this list originate from one sample, sequenced in a study of tissue T cells after allogeneic stem cell transplantation. The repertoire was sequenced with immunoSEQ multiplex PCR; TCRdb's copy has only in-frame clones and lacks some. The table has 500 to 750 clones, about 83% seen once. The sample consisted of duodenal tissue, taken at autopsy. The receptors shown here come from a male patient aged 35 to 70 with steroid-refractory graft-versus-host disease after an allogeneic stem cell transplant. Some T cells may be graft donor cells.

The chain combines TRBV6-6 with TRBJ1-3; no definite D call. The germline V gene encodes CDR1 MNHNY and CDR2 SVGAGI (reference sequence). The length of the CDR3 is 16 residues. Trimming pared 0 bases from V and 1 base from J, leaving 10 bases between. The CDR3 region has the DNA TGTGCCAGCAGTTACTCGAATACTGGGTCTGGAAACACCATATATTTT. Its protein is CASSYSNTGSGNTIYF.

The CDR3 coding sequence is TGTGCCAGCTCTCAGACAGCCTACGAGCAGTACTTC. It translates to CASSQTAYEQYF. The rearrangement links TRBV12-3 or TRBV12-4 to TRBJ2-7, with D possibly TRBD1 on 5 matching bases. V gave up 8 bases and J gave up 2 bases, with 10 bases separating them. The CDR3 is 12 residues long.

The chain carries TRBV19 and TRBJ2-2; D unclear. The V end was cut by 9 bases, the J end by 3 bases, with 11 bases between. The CDR3 contains 13 residues. CDR1 LNHDA and CDR2 SQIVND come from the germline V gene (reference sequence). The CDR3 here is CASDNTDTGELFF. CDR3 nucleotides: TGTGCCAGCGATAACACGGACACCGGGGAGCTGTTTTTT. Using reference TRBV19 and TRBJ2-2 for the parts outside the CDR3, the full variable domain is DGGITQSPKYLFRKEGQNVTLSCEQNLNHDAMYWYRQDPGQGLRLIYYSQIVNDFQKGDIAEGYSVSREKKESFPLTVTSAQKNPTAFYLCASDNTDTGELFFGEGSRLTVL.

V usage is TRBV7-2 and J usage is TRBJ1-1; 8 nucleotides line up with TRBD1. The trim removed 1 base at V and 9 bases at J, leaving 4 bases unmatched. CDR1 and CDR2 (germline): SGHTA, FQGNSA. The CDR3 sequence is 13 residues long. The CDR3 spells CASSLDRQGKAFF. The DNA of the CDR3 is TGTGCCAGCAGCTTAGATCGACAGGGGAAAGCTTTCTTT.

The genes are TRBV7-2 and TRBJ1-2; D call uncertain. The CDR3 covers 14 residues. The V end was cut by 1 base, the J end by 5 bases, with 11 bases between. Germline CDR1 SGHTA, CDR2 FQGNSA. The CDR3 sequence: CASSLDNGAYGYTF. As DNA, the CDR3 is TGTGCCAGCAGCTTAGATAACGGCGCTTATGGCTACACCTTC.

V and J are TRBV28 and TRBJ2-7; a weak D match, TRBD2 (7 bases). Trimming took off 2 bases at V and 5 bases at J, with 22 bases between the two ends. The CDR3 runs to 17 residues. Germline CDR1 is MDHEN and CDR2 is SYDVKM. The CDR3 sequence is CASSLGRGVEGKNEQYF. Here the CDR3 DNA reads TGTGCCAGCAGTTTAGGGAGGGGGGTTGAAGGAAAAAACGAGCAGTACTTC.

The V call is TRBV9, the J call TRBJ1-1; D may be TRBD1 (6 bases). The CDR3 contains 14 residues. Trimming took 3 bases from V and 1 from J, leaving 10 bases between them. The germline gives CDR1 SGDLS, CDR2 YYNGEE. The CDR3 DNA follows: TGTGCCAGCAGCGGGGGGGCTGGGAACACTGAAGCTTTCTTT. Translating it yields CASSGGAGNTEAFF.

Remarks on this clone: The same CDR3 also results from other DNA sequences found in this sample. This CDR3 reads CASSLDFLSGNTEAFF. DNA for the CDR3: TGTGCCAGCAGCTTAGACTTTCTGAGCGGTAACACTGAAGCTTTCTTT. This chain links TRBV7-9 with TRBJ1-1; D remains ambiguous. This CDR3 is built from 16 residues. The germline gives CDR1 SEHNR, CDR2 FQNEAQ (reference sequence). V was clipped by 1 base and J by 2 bases, with 14 bases between them.

The chain recombines TRBV6-2 or TRBV6-3 with TRBJ1-1, with TRBD1 as a possible D gene (6 bases). Germline V gives CDR1 MNHEY, CDR2 SVGEGT. The V and J ends lost 6 bases and 4 bases respectively, with 15 bases between them. The CDR3 covers 14 residues. Here the CDR3 reads CASSHRELSTEAFF. The CDR3 DNA reads as TGTGCCAGCAGCCACAGGGAATTGAGCACTGAAGCTTTCTTT.

This rearrangement joins TRBV5-6 to TRBJ2-3, with D hard to call. The V gene lost 4 bases and the J gene lost 11 bases, with 14 bases spanning the gap. This CDR3 has 12 residues. CDR1 and CDR2 (germline): SGHDT, YYEEEE. The CDR3, as DNA: TGTGCCAGCAGCAATAGCTTATTAGGGCAGTATTTT. Its protein product is CASSNSLLGQYF.

The genes are TRBV10-3 and TRBJ2-5, with 9 bases identical to TRBD2. Germline trimming cut 0 bases from V and 4 bases from J; bases unmatched to any gene: 9. The CDR3 totals 17 residues. Germline loops: CDR1 ENHRY, CDR2 SYGVKD. The CDR3 loop is CAISESNAGGPGETQYF. In DNA, the CDR3 is TGTGCCATCAGTGAGTCGAACGCGGGGGGGCCGGGAGAGACCCAGTACTTC.

The chain couples TRBV9 to TRBJ2-7; D perhaps matches TRBD1 (6 bases). From germline, CDR1 is SGDLS and CDR2 YYNGEE. There are 14 residues in the CDR3. V lost 0 bases, J lost 5 bases, and 12 bases lay in between. The CDR3 sequence: CASSVEDRSHEQYF. In DNA, the CDR3 is TGTGCCAGCAGCGTAGAAGACAGGTCCCACGAGCAGTACTTC.

This clone showed up just once. The chain recombines TRBV27 with TRBJ2-3; a weak D match, TRBD2 (6 bases). Trimming removed 6 bases at V and 1 base at J, with 14 bases between. The CDR3 is made up of 15 amino acids. Germline loops: CDR1 MNHEY, CDR2 SMNVEV (reference sequence). The CDR3 nucleotides read TGTGCCAGCAGCGCCTCGGGCGGGGGCACAGATACGCAGTATTTT. Its protein product is CASSASGGGTDTQYF.

A single count supports this clone. V and J are TRBV7-8 and TRBJ1-5; no clear D. The CDR3 loop spans 14 amino acids. Trimming removed 4 bases from V and 2 bases from J, with 9 bases in between. Germline loops: CDR1 SGHVS, CDR2 FQNEAQ. This CDR3 reads CASSSSWGNQPQHF. CDR3 sequence (DNA): TGTGCCAGCAGCTCCAGTTGGGGCAATCAGCCCCAGCATTTT.

This rearrangement joins TRBV14 to TRBJ2-7; 7 nucleotides agree with TRBD1. V lost 4 bases to trimming and J lost 10 bases; unmatched junction nucleotides: 13. The CDR3 consists of 14 residues. Germline V gene data show CDR1 as SGHDN and CDR2 as FVKESK. The CDR3 DNA reads TGTGCCAGCAGCCTGACAGGGCTTAAGGGACCCCAGTACTTC. This gives the protein CASSLTGLKGPQYF.

The genes are TRBV9 and TRBJ2-1, with 8 bases that match TRBD2. Germline V gene lookup returns CDR1 SGDLS and CDR2 YYNGEE. The CDR3 loop spans 15 amino acids. Trimming removed 3 bases from V and 9 bases from J; junction bases left unmatched: 11. Written as DNA, the CDR3 is TGTGCCAGCAGCGAGCCGGGACTAGTCGAATCTGAGCAGTTCTTC. Translated, it gives CASSEPGLVESEQFF.

The chain recombines TRBV5-1 with TRBJ1-5; tentative D call: TRBD1 (5 bases). From germline, CDR1 is SGHRS and CDR2 YFSETQ. The CDR3 runs 13 residues. V was trimmed by 1 base and J by 9 bases, leaving 11 bases between them. CDR3 nucleotides: TGCGCCAGCAGCTTGAGGTTCGACAGGCCCCAGCATTTT. It encodes CASSLRFDRPQHF. Combining the CDR3 with reference TRBV5-1 and TRBJ1-5 gives the whole variable domain KAGVTQTPRYLIKTRGQQVTLSCSPISGHRSVSWYQQTPGQGLQFLFEYFSETQRNKGNFPGRFSGRQFSNSRSEMNVSTLELGDSALYLCASSLRFDRPQHFGDGTRLSIL.

The chain is built from TRBV19 and TRBJ1-2; D may be TRBD1 (5 bases). V lost 3 bases and J 8 bases, leaving 16 bases between the germline ends. The CDR3 consists of 14 residues. Germline CDR1 and CDR2: LNHDA and SQIVND (reference sequence). The CDR3 loop reads CASSIVTGSRGYTF. CDR3 in DNA: TGTGCCAGTAGTATCGTAACAGGTTCAAGGGGCTACACCTTC.

CDR3 sequence reads: CASSWGHRGGNTEAFF. DNA of the CDR3: TGTGCCAGCAGTTGGGGCCACAGGGGCGGAAACACTGAAGCTTTCTTT. The chain combines TRBV6-5 with TRBJ1-1, with 7 bases matching TRBD1. The CDR3 has 16 residues. V was pared by 4 bases and J by 2 bases, with 10 bases of the junction left unmatched. CDR1 and CDR2 (germline): MNHEY, SVGAGI.

This chain links TRBV6-2 or TRBV6-3 with TRBJ2-2, with 7 positions matching TRBD1. CDR1 and CDR2 from the germline V gene are MNHEY and SVGEGT. This CDR3 spans 16 amino acids. J lost 7 bases, V lost 2 bases, and 10 bases had no gene match. DNA for the CDR3: TGTGCCAGCAGTTACCGACAGGGTTGGGAGAACGGGGAGCTGTTTTTT. Protein product: CASSYRQGWENGELFF.

The chain employs TRBV5-1 and TRBJ2-2; 9 bases fit TRBD1. V lost 0 bases, J lost 6 bases, and 0 bases stayed unmatched. Germline lookup yields CDR1 SGHRS and CDR2 YFSETQ. This CDR3 has 14 residues. CDR3 region: CASSLGQGAGELFF. The CDR3 region has the DNA TGCGCCAGCAGCTTGGGACAGGGGGCCGGGGAGCTGTTTTTT.

A single count supports this clone. This sequence joins TRBV19 and TRBJ1-6; 7 bases agree with TRBD1. The germline gives CDR1 LNHDA, CDR2 SQIVND (reference sequence). The CDR3 loop spans 17 amino acids. V was clipped by 0 bases and J by 6 bases; unmatched bases: 8. The CDR3 nucleotides read TGTGCCAGTAGTATAGACCACAGGGGTTTGAGTAATTCACCCCTCCACTTT. It is translated as CASSIDHRGLSNSPLHF. Based on the CDR3 plus reference TRBV19 and TRBJ1-6, the full variable domain is DGGITQSPKYLFRKEGQNVTLSCEQNLNHDAMYWYRQDPGQGLRLIYYSQIVNDFQKGDIAEGYSVSREKKESFPLTVTSAQKNPTAFYLCASSIDHRGLSNSPLHFGNGTRLTVT.